The clone carrying this T cell receptor beta chain turned up a few times. TCRdb's table, derived via immunoSEQ multiplex PCR, lists solely in-frame clones and lacks some. Of tens of thousands of clones in the sample, roughly 91% were seen once. Unmatched junction bases numbered 9, after V lost 3 bases and J lost 8 bases. This CDR3 region has 15 residues. Germline CDR1 reads WNHNN; CDR2 reads SYGVQD (reference sequence). The sample belongs to a study of control samples from healthy donors and cancer patients. This receptor was identified in a woman in her 50s with colorectal cancer. The chain uses TRBV10-1 and TRBJ2-1, with 8 bases fitting TRBD1. The sequenced sample was PBMCs. The CDR3 DNA sequence: TGCGCCAGCAGTGATGGACAGGGTAGGAAGGATGAGCAGTTCTTC. Translation: CASSDGQGRKDEQFF.